This TCR beta chain was recovered during a study of T cell repertoires in cytomegalovirus infection. Study as a whole: Both a matching HLA type and CMV infection were indicated by public TCR beta signatures.

TCRdb used MiXCR to reprocess the reads, holding one entry per CDR3 protein. Here the sample spans about 180,000 distinct CDR3 sequences, about a fifth being singletons. About this clonotype itself: Its matching antigen is unknown.

CDR3 size: 18 residues. V shed 1 base, J shed 5 bases, and the junction held 14 bases outside the gene matches. Germline V gene sequence: CDR1 LGHNA, CDR2 YNFKEQ. This specimen consisted of CD8+ T cells from cultured PBMCs, obtained from culture after CMV antigen stimulation. V is TRBV4-2 and J is TRBJ2-7; 10 nucleotides agree with TRBD1. This TCR was sampled from a human donor in good health (CMV status not recorded). Some clones in this sample may be carry-over from other donors' samples. Written as DNA, the CDR3 is TGTGCCAGCAGCCAAGGATTTCTGGGGGACAGGGGAGAGGACGAGCAGTACTTC. Translating gives CASSQGFLGDRGEDEQYF.